The T cell receptor beta chain under discussion was sequenced for a study of T cells in Graves' hyperthyroidism and ophthalmopathy. Study at large: Before any treatment, at initial diagnosis, peripheral blood was collected. Study findings and constraints: In the analysis, a 13 V-J model separated ophthalmopathy from stable hyperthyroidism.

V lost 7 bases and J 3 bases, leaving 16 bases between the germline ends. This CDR3 contains 14 residues. Germline V gives CDR1 SGHTA, CDR2 FQGNSA. This clonotype was seen repeatedly, ten times or more. Its antigen is unidentified. The PBMCs had their origin in more than 9.5 ml of fresh peripheral blood. Amplification of TCR beta CDR3 regions was performed using RNA transcripts as template. The TCR CDR3 first-round RT-PCR relied on the HTBI primer set. TCRdb reprocessed the multiplex PCR reads with MiXCR, giving one entry per CDR3 protein. The sample has roughly 700,000 distinct CDR3 sequences, around 15% seen once.

The chain couples TRBV7-2 to TRBJ2-7; the D is unclear. Sequencing was carried out using blood. The sequence was collected from a man over 45 with Graves' hyperthyroidism. CDR3 amino acids: CASTPRGSSYEQYF. The CDR3, as DNA: TGTGCCAGCACCCCCCGTGGCAGCAGCTACGAGCAGTACTTC.